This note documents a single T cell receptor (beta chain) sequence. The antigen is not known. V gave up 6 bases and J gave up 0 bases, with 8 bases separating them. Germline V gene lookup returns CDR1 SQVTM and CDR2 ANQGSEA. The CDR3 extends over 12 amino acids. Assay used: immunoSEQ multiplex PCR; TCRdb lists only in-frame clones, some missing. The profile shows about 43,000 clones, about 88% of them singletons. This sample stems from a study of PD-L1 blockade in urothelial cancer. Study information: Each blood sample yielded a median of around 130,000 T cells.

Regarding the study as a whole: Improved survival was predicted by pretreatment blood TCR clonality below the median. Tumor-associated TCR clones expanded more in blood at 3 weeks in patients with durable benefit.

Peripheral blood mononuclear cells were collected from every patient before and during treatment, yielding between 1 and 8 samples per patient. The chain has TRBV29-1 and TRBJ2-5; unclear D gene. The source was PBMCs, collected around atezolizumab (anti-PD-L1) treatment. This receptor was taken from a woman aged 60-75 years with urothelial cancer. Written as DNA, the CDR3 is TGCAGCGTCAACAGAAACCAAGAGACCCAGTACTTC. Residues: CSVNRNQETQYF.